This T cell receptor beta chain originates from a study of T cells in tumors after PD-1 blockade. Data came from immunoSEQ multiplex PCR; TCRdb stores just in-frame clones and leaves some out. The sample contains around 46,000 clones, roughly 73% of which appear only once. This CDR3 comprises 17 residues. The trim removed 3 bases at V and 10 bases at J, leaving 18 bases unmatched. In germline, CDR1 is KGHDR, CDR2 SFDVKD. The sample in question was PBMCs, obtained before anti-PD-1 treatment. This rearrangement joins TRBV24-1 to TRBJ2-3; 7 bases agree with TRBD2. The TCR comes from a human donor with basal cell carcinoma. The DNA of the CDR3 is TGTGCCACCAGTGATCCCGGAGCGGGGAGGGCCGTTGCGGCGCAGTATTTT. As protein: CATSDPGAGRAVAAQYF.